Shown below are 20 T cell receptor beta chains from a single sample sequenced in a study of OX40 agonist ivuxolimab in advanced cancers. TCRdb keeps only in-frame clones here, not all; method: immunoSEQ multiplex PCR. Of 100,000 or so clones detected, approximately 90% appear once; the ten largest clones hold about 0.87%. This specimen consisted of CD4+ or CD8+ T cells sorted from blood, obtained in a trial of the OX40 agonist ivuxolimab. Receptor source: an adult with an advanced solid tumor such as melanoma, head and neck, liver or kidney cancer.

The chain is built from TRBV6-1 and TRBJ1-2, with 7 nucleotides matching TRBD1. Germline lookup yields CDR1 MNHNS and CDR2 SASEGT. V shed 1 base and J 5 bases; nucleotides not matched to a gene: 10. This CDR3 spans 16 amino acids. The CDR3 is CASSEEIGQVFYGYTF. DNA for the CDR3: TGTGCCAGCAGTGAAGAGATAGGACAGGTTTTTTATGGCTACACCTTC.

The genes are TRBV4-3 and TRBJ1-6; D remains unclear. The CDR3 contains 18 residues. Germline CDR1 and CDR2: LGHNA and YSLEER. The germline V and J ends were trimmed by 2 bases and 4 bases, with 18 bases remaining between them. The CDR3 region is CASSQTPTWTDYNSPLHF. The CDR3 DNA reads TGCGCCAGCAGCCAAACCCCGACGTGGACGGATTATAATTCACCCCTCCACTTT.

This chain connects TRBV18 to TRBJ2-7; the D call may be TRBD1 or TRBD2 (5 bases each). This CDR3 spans 13 amino acids. V was cut by 4 bases and J by 7 bases, with 14 bases left in between. Germline assignment: CDR1 KGHSH and CDR2 LQKENI. The CDR3 spells CASSQESWGEQYF. CDR3 nucleotides: TGTGCCAGCTCACAAGAATCATGGGGGGAGCAGTACTTC.

To note about this clone: The junction departs from germline at one end; a sequencing error may be responsible. The chain carries TRBV6-6 and TRBJ1-1; D is unresolved. Germline-derived CDR1 and CDR2 are MNHNY and SVGAGI (reference sequence). The CDR3 contains 16 residues. Written as DNA, the CDR3 is TGTGCCATCAGTTCCCAACTCCTCGGAAGGGCCACTGAAGCTTTCTTT. Translating it yields CAISSQLLGRATEAFF.

The V call is TRBV11-1, the J call TRBJ2-3, with TRBD2 matching over 11 bases. This CDR3 has 14 residues. CDR1 and CDR2 (germline): SGHAT, FQDESV (reference sequence). The ends lost 4 bases at V and 4 bases at J; junction bases unmatched: 1. CDR3 protein: CASSWGLAADTQYF. CDR3 nucleotides: TGTGCCAGCAGCTGGGGACTAGCGGCAGATACGCAGTATTTT. Filled out from reference TRBV11-1 and TRBJ2-3, the complete variable domain reads EAEVAQSPRYKITEKSQAVAFWCDPISGHATLYWYRQILGQGPELLVQFQDESVVDDSQLPKDRFSAERLKGVDSTLKIQPAELGDSAMYLCASSWGLAADTQYFGPGTRLTVL.

As DNA, the CDR3 is TGTGCCAGCAGTGCGCCGACACTGGGCGAGCAGTACTTC. Translating it yields CASSAPTLGEQYF. This rearrangement joins TRBV28 to TRBJ2-7; D unclear. Germline assignment: CDR1 MDHEN and CDR2 SYDVKM. V gave up 5 bases and J gave up 6 bases, with 14 bases separating them. This CDR3 has 13 amino acids.

V gene TRBV4-1 combines with J gene TRBJ1-2, with 7 bases fitting TRBD1. Germline loops: CDR1 MGHRA, CDR2 YSYEKL. J was trimmed by 8 bases and V by 2 bases; bases with no gene match: 11. CDR3 length: 15 amino acids. Here the CDR3 reads CASSQPRQGGKGYTF. CDR3 DNA sequence: TGCGCCAGCAGCCAACCGAGACAGGGTGGAAAGGGCTACACCTTC.

For this clone: An end of the junction differs from the germline gene, which may be a read error. CDR3 region: CASSLVGTLRLF. The CDR3 DNA reads TGTGCCAGCAGCTTGGTAGGGACACTAAGGCTCTTC. The chain employs TRBV5-4 and TRBJ2-1; maybe TRBD1 (6 bases). Germline-derived CDR1 and CDR2 are SGHNT and YYREEE (reference sequence). The CDR3 sequence is 12 residues long.

This clone was seen once. The rearrangement uses TRBV7-3 and TRBJ2-7; D gene unclear. The CDR3 totals 14 residues. The germline V and J ends were trimmed by 1 base and 2 bases, with 9 bases remaining between them. Germline V lookup: CDR1 SGHTA, CDR2 FQGTGA. CDR3 protein: CASSLSPGPYEQYF. CDR3 coding DNA: TGTGCCAGCAGCTTAAGTCCAGGCCCCTACGAGCAGTACTTC.

The chain links TRBV28 to TRBJ1-6, with TRBD1 identical over 7 bases. CDR3 length: 15 residues. With 4 bases clipped from V and 12 bases from J, the junction kept 12 bases outside the gene matches. From germline, CDR1 is MDHEN and CDR2 SYDVKM. The CDR3 DNA reads as TGTGCCAGCAGTTCACCGGGACGGCCAGGGGGACCCCTCCACTTT. It codes for CASSSPGRPGGPLHF.

In DNA form, the CDR3 reads TGTGCCAGCAGCCCATTACTAGCGCGCGAGCAGTACTTC. Translation: CASSPLLAREQYF. The chain uses TRBV6-6 and TRBJ2-7, with TRBD2 matching 7 bases. Germline-derived CDR1 and CDR2 are MNHNY and SVGAGI (reference sequence). This CDR3 is 13 amino acids long. Germline trimming cut 6 bases from V and 6 bases from J; bases unmatched to any gene: 8.

CDR3 DNA sequence: TGTGCCAGTAACACAGGGATCCGTGAAAAACTGTTTTTT. Residues: CASNTGIREKLFF. The rearrangement uses TRBV19 and TRBJ1-4, with D possibly being TRBD1 (6 bases). The ends were cut back, 7 bases at V and 7 bases at J, with 13 bases in the middle. Germline CDR1 and CDR2: LNHDA and SQIVND (reference sequence). This CDR3 has 13 residues. Together with reference TRBV19 and TRBJ1-4, the CDR3 gives the full variable domain: DGGITQSPKYLFRKEGQNVTLSCEQNLNHDAMYWYRQDPGQGLRLIYYSQIVNDFQKGDIAEGYSVSREKKESFPLTVTSAQKNPTAFYLCASNTGIREKLFFGSGTQLSVL.

The rearrangement links TRBV7-2 to TRBJ2-1, with 15 bases fitting TRBD2. The V gene's germline CDR1 is SGHTA and CDR2 FQGNSA. V lost 1 base to trimming and J lost 7 bases; unmatched junction nucleotides: 8. The CDR3 has 18 residues. The CDR3 DNA reads TGTGCCAGCAGCTTAGATTGGACTAGCGGGAGGGTATCGAATGAGCAGTTCTTC. Translation gives CASSLDWTSGRVSNEQFF.

This clone is a singleton in its sample. The gene calls are TRBV5-4 and TRBJ2-7; the D gene is possibly TRBD2 (5 bases). V lost 0 bases to trimming and J lost 0 bases, with 7 bases between them. In germline, CDR1 is SGHNT, CDR2 YYREEE (reference sequence). This CDR3 has 14 amino acids. The CDR3 sequence is CASSLGDYSYEQYF. CDR3 nucleotides: TGTGCCAGCAGCTTGGGCGACTACTCCTACGAGCAGTACTTC.

The CDR3 DNA sequence: TGTGCCTGGAGTGTAGGAGGGGGACTTGGCTCCTATAATTCACCCCTCCACTTT. Translation: CAWSVGGGLGSYNSPLHF. The rearrangement joins TRBV30 to TRBJ1-6, with a weak D call TRBD1 (6 bases). Trimming removed 0 bases at V and 0 bases at J, with 15 bases between. Germline assignment: CDR1 GTSNPN and CDR2 SVGIG (reference sequence). The length of the CDR3 is 18 residues.

This chain connects TRBV6-4 to TRBJ1-1, with D possibly being TRBD1 (5 bases). The CDR3 runs 13 residues. Germline V gives CDR1 MRHNA, CDR2 SNTAGT. The V end lost 10 bases, the J end lost 0 bases, and 12 bases lay between the germline ends. CDR3 DNA: TGTGCCACCCGCGGGGGAGTGAACACTGAAGCTTTCTTT. Amino acid sequence: CATRGGVNTEAFF.

In its sample, this clone was seen once. The V gene is TRBV11-2, the J gene TRBJ2-1, with D perhaps matching TRBD2 (6 bases). In germline, CDR1 is SGHAT, CDR2 FQNNGV. The CDR3 length is 14 residues. V lost 2 bases and J lost 3, with 8 bases in between. CDR3 bases: TGTGCCAGCAGCTTAAGCGGGTACTACAATGAGCAGTTCTTC. Translating it yields CASSLSGYYNEQFF.

The chain couples TRBV11-3 to TRBJ2-2, with D perhaps matching TRBD2 (6 bases). The CDR3 length is 17 residues. Trimming removed 1 base from V and 6 bases from J, with 18 bases in between. CDR1 SGHNT and CDR2 YENEEA come from the germline V gene. The CDR3 reads CASSLGAGRTDSGELFF. CDR3 coding DNA: TGTGCCAGCAGCTTAGGGGCGGGGCGGACGGACTCCGGGGAGCTGTTTTTT.

This rearrangement joins TRBV29-1 to TRBJ2-5; D may match TRBD1 or TRBD2 (5 bases each). Per the germline V gene, CDR1 is SQVTM and CDR2 is ANQGSEA. The CDR3 contains 10 residues. With 4 bases removed from V and 11 bases from J, the gap between germline ends came to 11 bases. The CDR3 is CSVGDLGQYF. DNA for the CDR3: TGCAGCGTTGGGGACCTCGGTCAGTACTTC.

This chain joins TRBV11-3 and TRBJ1-4; D unresolved. V lost 0 bases and J 12 bases, leaving 5 bases between the germline ends. The CDR3 consists of 11 residues. Germline CDR1 SGHNT, CDR2 YENEEA. In DNA, the CDR3 is TGTGCCAGCAGCTTAGAAGGGCAACTGTTTTTT. Its translation is CASSLEGQLFF.